Listed here is a single TCR beta chain. Up to 500,000 reads were sequenced per sample. Sequenced by immunoSEQ multiplex PCR; TCRdb stores in-frame clones only, minus some. The sample holds about 60,000 clones; about 90% are singletons and the top ten take around 1.5%. The data belong to a study of pediatric ulcerative colitis. Trimming removed 1 base from V and 7 bases from J, with 19 bases in between. Germline V gene sequence: CDR1 SGHDN, CDR2 FVKESK. The CDR3 is made up of 17 amino acids. Sequenced material: blood. The chain employs TRBV14 and TRBJ2-2; tentative D call: TRBD2 (5 bases). The sequence came from a boy aged 10-17 years who was a control in a study of pediatric ulcerative colitis. CDR3 nucleotide sequence: TGTGCCAGCAGCCAAGTGCTAGCTCGGGGAGTAGGCGGGGAGCTGTTTTTT. Protein sequence: CASSQVLARGVGGELFF. The full variable domain, with the rest looked up from reference TRBV14 and TRBJ2-2, is EAGVTQFPSHSVIEKGQTVTLRCDPISGHDNLYWYRRVMGKEIKFLLHFVKESKQDESGMPNNRFLAERTGGTYSTLKVQPAELEDSGVYFCASSQVLARGVGGELFFGEGSRLTVL.